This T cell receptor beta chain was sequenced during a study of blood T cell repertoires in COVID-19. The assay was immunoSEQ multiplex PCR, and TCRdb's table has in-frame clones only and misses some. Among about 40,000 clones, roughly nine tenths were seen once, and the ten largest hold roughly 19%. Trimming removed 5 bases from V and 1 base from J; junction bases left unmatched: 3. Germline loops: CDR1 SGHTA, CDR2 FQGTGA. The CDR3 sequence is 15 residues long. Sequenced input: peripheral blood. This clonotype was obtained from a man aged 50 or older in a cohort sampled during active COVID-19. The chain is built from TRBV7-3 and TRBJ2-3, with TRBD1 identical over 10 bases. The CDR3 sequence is CASSPGTGGTDTQYF. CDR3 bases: TGTGCCAGCAGCCCCGGGACAGGGGGCACAGATACGCAGTATTTT.